The 7 T cell receptor beta chains below all came from one sample that was sequenced in a study of T cell responses to AZD1222 COVID-19 vaccine. The protocol was immunoSEQ multiplex PCR, while the TCRdb copy is restricted to in-frame clones and leaves out a portion. Of about 48,000 clones listed, 80% to 90% were seen once; the top ten hold 5.5% to 7%. The sample here was peripheral blood, taken 28 days after the second AZD1222 dose. The receptors were sampled from an adult who received the AZD1222 COVID-19 vaccine.

The chain uses TRBV27 and TRBJ1-5, with a possible D match to TRBD1 (6 bases). CDR1 is MNHEY and CDR2 is SMNVEV in the germline V gene (reference sequence). The CDR3 spans 12 residues. V was cut by 8 bases and J by 9 bases, with 14 bases left in between. CDR3 residues: CASGRGATPQHF. CDR3 sequence (DNA): TGTGCCAGCGGTCGGGGGGCGACGCCCCAGCATTTT.

The chain is built from TRBV7-3 and TRBJ2-1; perhaps TRBD2 as D (6 bases). This CDR3 has 13 amino acids. Trimming pared 5 bases from V and 5 bases from J, leaving 10 bases between. Germline values: CDR1 SGHTA, CDR2 FQGTGA. The CDR3 DNA is TGTGCCAGCAGCGTCGGAGGGAACAATGAGCAGTTCTTC. It codes for CASSVGGNNEQFF.

This clone is a singleton in its sample. The chain joins TRBV3-1 (or the pseudogene TRBV3-2) to TRBJ1-5, with 7 positions matching TRBD1. CDR1 LGHDT and CDR2 YNNKEL come from the germline V gene (reference sequence). Unmatched junction bases numbered 8, after V lost 1 base and J lost 5 bases. The length of the CDR3 is 16 residues. CDR3 bases: TGTGCCAGCAGCCAAGGGGGCAGGGGGGGCGATCAGCCCCAGCATTTT. It codes for CASSQGGRGGDQPQHF.

The chain joins TRBV7-3 to TRBJ2-1, with D possibly matching TRBD2 (6 bases). V lost 2 bases and J 8 bases, leaving 10 bases between the germline ends. The CDR3 is 13 residues long. CDR1 and CDR2 from the germline V gene are SGHTA and FQGTGA. CDR3 loop: CASSLSGGDEQFF. The CDR3, as DNA: TGTGCCAGCAGCTTATCAGGAGGGGATGAGCAGTTCTTC.

The chain recombines TRBV19 with TRBJ1-1; D call uncertain. Trimming removed 1 base from V and 12 bases from J, with 15 bases in between. This CDR3 is 13 amino acids long. Germline V CDR1 and CDR2: LNHDA, SQIVND (reference sequence). The CDR3 sequence: CASSIGHTGRTFF. In DNA form, the CDR3 reads TGTGCCAGTAGTATAGGGCACACGGGTAGGACTTTCTTT.

The chain is built from TRBV12-3 or TRBV12-4 and TRBJ1-2; unclear D gene. Trimming removed 10 bases from V and 6 bases from J, with 18 bases in between. The CDR3 has 13 amino acids. This chain's CDR3 is CAKIHGVHNGYTF. In DNA form, the CDR3 reads TGTGCCAAAATTCACGGAGTCCATAATGGCTACACCTTC.

This chain links TRBV27 with TRBJ1-6, with D possibly matching TRBD1 (6 bases). V was trimmed by 3 bases and J by 9 bases, leaving 15 bases between them. CDR1 and CDR2 from the germline V gene are MNHEY and SMNVEV (reference sequence). The CDR3 consists of 15 residues. The CDR3: CASSFRTGRTSPLHF. CDR3 sequence (DNA): TGTGCCAGCAGTTTTAGAACAGGGAGGACTTCACCCCTCCACTTT.